The clone carrying this T cell receptor beta chain is classed as medium-sized. Its antigen remains unknown. V was cut by 1 base and J by 4 bases, with 11 bases left in between. The CDR3 has 14 residues. Germline V gene lookup returns CDR1 GTSNPN and CDR2 SVGIG (reference sequence). The entry originates in a study of T cell responses to AZD1222 COVID-19 vaccine. Study-wide points: No day 14 peak samples; only post-peak repertoires were characterized. Unmutated variant regions are reportedly targeted by nearly half of spike-specific TCRs. Most donors were white British, females outnumbered males, and clonal diversity was possibly underestimated. Only 5 or 6 AZD1222 recipients were seropositive at baseline.

This table comes from immunoSEQ multiplex PCR, and its TCRdb copy is limited to in-frame clones, with some not included. The sample shows roughly 45,000 clones, about 83% of them seen only once. The V gene is TRBV30, the J gene TRBJ2-1; D call uncertain. This receptor was identified in an adult in good health. The starting material was peripheral blood, obtained on day 0 of AZD1222 vaccination. CDR3 sequence reads: CAWSGLVRYNEQFF. For the CDR3, the DNA is TGTGCCTGGAGTGGGCTAGTAAGGTACAATGAGCAGTTCTTC.